This T cell receptor beta chain was captured by sequencing in a study of cytomegalovirus exposure and HLA in healthy donors. General observations from the study: Some highly shared sequence variants likely arose as a pipeline artifact. Later analysis found that TCR beta chains associated with HLA were more clonally expanded than other, equally common chains. A missense DCLRE1C variant was associated with V- and J-gene trimming of TCR beta chains in a later analysis, and an independent cohort replicated the association. The authors later found TCR association rates varying by HLA locus, with DRB1 most and HLA-C fewest.

In the case of this clone: The antigen is undetermined.

Per the germline V gene, CDR1 is SGHNT and CDR2 is YENEEA. The CDR3 runs 17 residues. With 2 bases clipped from V and 0 bases from J, the junction kept 10 bases outside the gene matches. This PCR relied on a set of 60 Vbeta primers and 13 Jbeta primers. The method was immunoSEQ multiplex PCR; TCRdb's version includes in-frame clones alone and lacks a portion of them. The sample totals 150,000 to 200,000 clones. This receptor was identified in a woman under 30 in good health and CMV-seropositive. The chain employs TRBV11-3 and TRBJ2-7; 7 bases match TRBD1. Source material: PBMCs. CDR3 in amino acids: CASSLFQLGTDSYEQYF. The CDR3, as DNA: TGTGCCAGCAGCTTATTCCAGCTTGGGACAGACTCCTACGAGCAGTACTTC.